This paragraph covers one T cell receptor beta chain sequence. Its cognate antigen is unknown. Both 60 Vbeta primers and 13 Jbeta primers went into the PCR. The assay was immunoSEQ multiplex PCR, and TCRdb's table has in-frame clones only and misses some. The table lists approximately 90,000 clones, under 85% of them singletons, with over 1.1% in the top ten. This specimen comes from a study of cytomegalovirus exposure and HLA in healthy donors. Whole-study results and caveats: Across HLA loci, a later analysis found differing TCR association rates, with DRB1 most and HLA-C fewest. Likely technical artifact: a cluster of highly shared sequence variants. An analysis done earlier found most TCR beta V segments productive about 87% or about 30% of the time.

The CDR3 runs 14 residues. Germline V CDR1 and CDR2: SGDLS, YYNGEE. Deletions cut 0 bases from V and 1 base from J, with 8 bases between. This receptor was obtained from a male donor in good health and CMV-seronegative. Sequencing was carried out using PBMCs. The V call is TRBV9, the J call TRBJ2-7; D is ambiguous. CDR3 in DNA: TGTGCCAGCAGCGTAGACGGCGGATCCTACGAGCAGTACTTC. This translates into CASSVDGGSYEQYF.